A selection of T cell receptor beta chains follows, all from one sample in a study of cytomegalovirus exposure and HLA in healthy donors. The assay was immunoSEQ multiplex PCR, and TCRdb's table has in-frame clones only and misses some. The sample lists 200,000 to 250,000 clones; about three quarters were seen once. The sequencing sample was made of PBMCs. These receptors originate from a woman in her fifties or sixties in good health and CMV-seropositive. Each CDR3 is given with its conserved first and last residue. D genes are given only for firm matches. The size of a clone is reported for some rows only, either as once, few or many, or as a class for expanded clones.

size,D,V,J,CDR3,DNA
few,NA,TRBV9,TRBJ1-6,CASSAQVDRHNSPLHF,TGTGCCAGCAGCGCCCAAGTTGACAGGCATAATTCACCCCTCCACTTT
NA,NA,TRBV23-1,TRBJ2-5,CASSLDKETQYF,TGCGCCAGCAGTCTCGACAAAGAGACCCAGTACTTC
NA,NA,TRBV7-9,TRBJ1-1,CSSTRTAYTEAFF,TGTTCCAGCACCCGGACAGCTTACACTGAAGCTTTCTTT
NA,TRBD2,TRBV2,TRBJ2-2,CASETGGSTGELFF,TGTGCCAGCGAGACGGGGGGGAGCACCGGGGAGCTGTTTTTT
NA,TRBD1,TRBV5-5,TRBJ2-1,CASSQLDGTGHEQFF,TGTGCCAGCAGCCAGTTAGACGGGACAGGGCATGAGCAGTTCTTC
NA,TRBD2,TRBV18,TRBJ2-7,CASSSTSGSDEQYF,TGTGCCAGCTCATCGACTAGCGGGAGTGATGAGCAGTACTTC
NA,NA,TRBV10-3,TRBJ2-1,CAISEEAGDNEQFF,TGTGCCATCAGTGAGGAGGCCGGGGACAATGAGCAGTTCTTC
few,NA,TRBV14,TRBJ1-2,CASSPGQRTYYGYTF,TGTGCCAGCAGCCCAGGACAGAGGACTTACTATGGCTACACCTTC
NA,NA,TRBV4-2,TRBJ2-7,CASSQGWDTSYEQYF,TGTGCCAGCAGCCAAGGATGGGACACTTCCTACGAGCAGTACTTC
NA,NA,TRBV19,TRBJ2-3,CASSIGGTVTDTQYF,TGTGCCAGTAGTATAGGGGGCACGGTTACAGATACGCAGTATTTT
NA,TRBD1,TRBV11-3,TRBJ1-2,CASSFVDRGDGYTF,TGTGCCAGCAGCTTCGTCGACAGGGGAGACGGCTACACCTTC
few,NA,TRBV10-1,TRBJ1-1,CASSEVTGTQSTEAFF,TGCGCCAGCAGTGAAGTAACCGGGACACAAAGCACTGAAGCTTTCTTT
few,NA,TRBV11-2,TRBJ1-1,CASSPINTEAFF,TGTGCCAGCAGCCCCATTAACACTGAAGCTTTCTTT
once,TRBD1,TRBV14,TRBJ2-1,CASSQAGDRGKQFF,TGTGCCAGCAGCCAGGCTGGGGACAGGGGTAAGCAGTTCTTC
NA,NA,TRBV7-9,TRBJ1-1,CASSLRGDTYTEAFF,TGTGCCAGCAGCTTACGGGGGGATACTTACACTGAAGCTTTCTTT
NA,NA,TRBV2,TRBJ1-2,CASSGVAGVHYGYTF,TGTGCCAGCAGTGGGGTGGCAGGGGTACACTATGGCTACACCTTC
NA,NA,TRBV5-1,TRBJ2-5,CASTILSGTSEETQYF,TGCGCCAGCACCATCTTATCCGGGACTTCTGAGGAGACCCAGTACTTC
NA,NA,TRBV7-2,TRBJ2-1,CASSLLEVPFF,TGTGCCAGCAGCTTACTGGAGGTGCCGTTCTTC
NA,TRBD1,TRBV10-3,TRBJ1-1,CAISQQGPGGTEAFF,TGTGCCATCAGTCAACAGGGGCCGGGAGGGACTGAAGCTTTCTTT
NA,TRBD1,TRBV27,TRBJ2-6,CASTPHRDRGAANVLTF,TGTGCCAGCACTCCACACCGGGACAGGGGGGCGGCCAACGTCCTGACTTTC
NA,NA,TRBV19,TRBJ1-1,CASSSLRAGETEAFF,TGTGCCAGTAGTAGCCTCCGGGCAGGGGAAACTGAAGCTTTCTTT
NA,NA,TRBV5-8,TRBJ1-4,CASSPLLATNEKLFF,TGTGCCAGCAGCCCCTTACTCGCAACTAATGAAAAACTGTTTTTT
once,TRBD1,TRBV28,TRBJ1-6,CASSLGTGRGSPLHF,TGTGCCAGCAGTCTAGGGACAGGGCGAGGGTCACCCCTCCACTTT
NA,NA,TRBV10-3,TRBJ1-1,CAISGNREDTEAFF,TGTGCCATCAGTGGCAACCGGGAGGACACTGAAGCTTTCTTT
NA,NA,TRBV5-6,TRBJ2-2,CASSLFWGRNTGELFF,TGTGCCAGCAGCTTGTTCTGGGGCAGGAACACCGGGGAGCTGTTTTTT
few,TRBD1,TRBV2,TRBJ1-4,CASGGQGGYEKLFF,TGTGCCAGCGGGGGACAGGGTGGTTATGAAAAACTGTTTTTT
NA,TRBD2,TRBV5-5,TRBJ2-7,CASSWGGREDTYEQYF,TGTGCCAGCAGCTGGGGGGGGCGGGAGGACACCTACGAGCAGTACTTC
NA,NA,TRBV28,TRBJ2-7,CASNPSVGYEQYF,TGTGCCAGCAATCCGTCCGTCGGCTACGAGCAGTACTTC
NA,TRBD2,TRBV4-3,TRBJ2-2,CASSQGGATGELFF,TGCGCCAGCAGCCAGGGAGGGGCCACCGGGGAGCTGTTTTTT
few,TRBD1,TRBV2,TRBJ1-1,CASKGTGPNTEAFF,TGTGCCAGCAAAGGGACAGGCCCTAACACTGAAGCTTTCTTT
NA,NA,TRBV25-1,TRBJ1-6,CASSGAGASYNSPLHF,TGTGCCAGCAGTGGGGCAGGGGCATCCTATAATTCACCCCTCCACTTT
few,NA,TRBV7-9,TRBJ1-2,CASSLGGISGYTF,TGTGCCAGCAGCTTGGGGGGGATCAGTGGCTACACCTTC
once,TRBD1,TRBV5-1,TRBJ2-1,CASSLAERGGGEQFF,TGCGCCAGCAGCTTGGCCGAAAGAGGGGGCGGTGAGCAGTTCTTC
NA,NA,TRBV15,TRBJ1-2,CATSRSTGGGLGGYTF,TGTGCCACCAGCAGGTCCACCGGCGGGGGTTTGGGGGGCTACACCTTC
NA,TRBD1,TRBV14,TRBJ1-2,CASSQGDRGGYGYTF,TGTGCCAGCAGCCAAGGAGACAGGGGGGGCTATGGCTACACCTTC
NA,TRBD2,TRBV19,TRBJ2-7,CASSTGLAGEQYF,TGTGCCAGTAGTACGGGACTAGCGGGCGAGCAGTACTTC
once,TRBD1,TRBV7-3,TRBJ2-1,CASSIQGALSYNEQFF,TGTGCCAGCAGCATACAGGGGGCCCTCTCCTACAATGAGCAGTTCTTC
once,NA,TRBV27,TRBJ1-1,CASRPWTVLNTEAFF,TGTGCCAGCAGACCGTGGACAGTTCTGAACACTGAAGCTTTCTTT
NA,TRBD2,TRBV5-1,TRBJ2-5,CASSAGLAETQYF,TGCGCCAGCAGCGCGGGACTAGCGGAGACCCAGTACTTC
NA,NA,TRBV6-5,TRBJ1-4,CASSFHGGATNEKLFF,TGTGCCAGCAGTTTCCACGGAGGAGCCACTAATGAAAAACTGTTTTTT
NA,NA,TRBV4-1,TRBJ2-1,CASSQVVPDTDNEQFF,TGCGCCAGCAGCCAAGTAGTTCCGGACACTGACAATGAGCAGTTCTTC